Only one count was recorded for the clone carrying this TCR beta chain. V lost 1 base, J lost 0 bases, and 8 bases stayed unmatched. Germline V CDR1 and CDR2: LGHNT, FRNRAP. CDR3 size: 17 residues. Only in-frame clones appear in the TCRdb table, and some are missing; sequencing was by immunoSEQ multiplex PCR. The sample contains under 1,900,000 clones, about 98.5% of which appear only once. The record originates from a study of shared clonotypes between healthy human individuals. This clonotype originated in a man aged 30-40 years in good health. The sample consisted of naive CD4+ T cells sorted from blood. Subset of the sample: CD45RA+ positively selected. The rearrangement joins TRBV12-5 to TRBJ1-1, with 7 bases fitting TRBD1. The CDR3 region is CASGLAEGAGLNTEAFF. The CDR3 DNA reads TGTGCTAGTGGTTTGGCCGAGGGGGCAGGCTTGAACACTGAAGCTTTCTTT.